This T cell receptor beta chain is drawn from a study of blood T cell repertoires in COVID-19. Study-wide context: T cells, B-cell-depleted T cells, or PBMCs supplied cDNA or gDNA.

There are 15 residues in the CDR3. Trimming cost V 5 bases and J 1 base, with 12 bases left between them. CDR1 is ENHRY and CDR2 is SYGVKD in the germline V gene. Original handling: Amplification from reference gene primers served as the basis for estimated nucleated cell counts. Measured with immunoSEQ multiplex PCR; TCRdb has only the in-frame clones, and not every one. V, J and clone size reflect that table, while D and trimming were determined from the DNA. The sample has 29,000 or so clones, 65% to 70% seen once; the top ten hold 17%. This TCR derives from a human donor in a cohort sampled during active COVID-19. What was sequenced was peripheral blood. This sequence joins TRBV10-3 and TRBJ1-5; D gene uncertain. CDR3 protein: CAISLGRESNQPQHF. DNA of the CDR3: TGTGCCATCAGTCTGGGCAGAGAGAGCAATCAGCCCCAGCATTTT.